This TCR beta chain was sequenced during a study of blood T cell repertoires in COVID-19. This table comes from immunoSEQ multiplex PCR, and its TCRdb copy is limited to in-frame clones, with some not included. Among over 150,000 clones listed, roughly 80% were seen once. This CDR3 contains 14 residues. Trimming removed 2 bases at V and 6 bases at J, with 10 bases between. Germline V gene lookup returns CDR1 SGHTA and CDR2 FQGNSA. Donors in Cohort 3 counted as recovered after two negative PCRs, clearance, or symptom resolution. The clonotype comes from a woman aged 55-69 years who had recovered from COVID-19. The chain carries TRBV7-2 and TRBJ2-2, with D perhaps matching TRBD2 (5 bases). Sequenced input: PBMCs or T cells enriched from blood (not recorded which). The CDR3 region is CASSLLATSGELFF. The CDR3 DNA follows: TGTGCCAGCAGCTTACTAGCTACCTCCGGGGAGCTGTTTTTT.